A selection of T cell receptor beta chains follows, all from one sample in a study of CD8+CD57+ T cells in acquired aplastic anemia. One entry per CDR3 protein, called by TCRdb with MiXCR from the reads. The repertoire holds 300,000 or so distinct CDR3 sequences, with around 60% as singletons. Sequencing was performed on sorted CD4+, CD8+, or CD8+CD57+ T cells (not recorded which) from PBMCs. The receptors shown here come from a human donor with severe aplastic anemia or a healthy control (not recorded which). The CDR3 runs from the conserved cysteine through the conserved F or W. A D gene is named only where the DNA matches it firmly. A row's size may be missing; if present it is once, few, many or a size class.

len: 14
j_gene: TRBJ2-1
d_gene: TRBD2
abundance: many
v_gene: TRBV12-5
CDR3aa: CASGLSGSPNEQFF
CDR3nt: TGTGCTAGTGGTCTTAGCGGGAGCCCCAATGAGCAGTTCTTC

len: 15
j_gene: TRBJ1-5
d_gene: NA
abundance: many
v_gene: TRBV5-1
CDR3aa: CASSPEQGDTQPQHF
CDR3nt: TGCGCCAGCAGCCCCGAACAGGGCGACACTCAGCCCCAGCATTTT

len: 15
j_gene: TRBJ1-5
d_gene: NA
abundance: NA
v_gene: TRBV19
CDR3aa: CASRPGVRGNQPQHF
CDR3nt: TGTGCCAGCCGGCCAGGGGTGCGGGGCAATCAGCCCCAGCATTTT

len: 14
j_gene: TRBJ1-1
d_gene: NA
abundance: NA
v_gene: TRBV5-6
CDR3aa: CASSPMTVNTEAFF
CDR3nt: TGTGCCAGCAGCCCTATGACAGTTAACACTGAAGCTTTCTTT

len: 16
j_gene: TRBJ2-7
d_gene: TRBD1
abundance: NA
v_gene: TRBV5-1
CDR3aa: CASSLGGDRATYEQYF
CDR3nt: TGCGCCAGCAGCTTAGGCGGGGACAGGGCTACCTACGAGCAGTACTTC

len: 15
j_gene: TRBJ2-1
d_gene: NA
abundance: once
v_gene: TRBV7-2
CDR3aa: CASSLERRSYNEQFF
CDR3nt: TGTGCCAGCAGCTTAGAACGCAGGTCCTACAATGAGCAGTTCTTC

len: 17
j_gene: TRBJ1-1
d_gene: NA
abundance: NA
v_gene: TRBV5-1
CDR3aa: CAISLDQTEAMNTEAFF
CDR3nt: TGCGCCATCAGCTTGGACCAGACAGAGGCGATGAACACTGAAGCTTTCTTT

len: 13
j_gene: TRBJ2-7
d_gene: TRBD2
abundance: few
v_gene: TRBV6-5
CDR3aa: CASASGVSYEQYF
CDR3nt: TGTGCCAGTGCTAGCGGGGTATCCTACGAGCAGTACTTC

len: 14
j_gene: TRBJ2-2
d_gene: NA
abundance: many
v_gene: TRBV5-4
CDR3aa: CASSLGGGTGELFF
CDR3nt: TGTGCCAGCAGCTTGGGAGGGGGCACCGGGGAGCTGTTTTTT

len: 13
j_gene: TRBJ1-1
d_gene: NA
abundance: once
v_gene: TRBV20-1
CDR3aa: CSGTKGMNTEALF
CDR3nt: TGCAGTGGCACAAAAGGGATGAACACTGAAGCTCTCTTT

len: 14
j_gene: TRBJ1-2
d_gene: TRBD1
abundance: few
v_gene: TRBV19
CDR3aa: CASSRQGAFYGYTF
CDR3nt: TGTGCCAGTAGTAGACAGGGGGCTTTCTATGGCTACACCTTC

len: 16
j_gene: TRBJ1-1
d_gene: NA
abundance: many
v_gene: TRBV7-8
CDR3aa: CASSQDPTGSRAEAFF
CDR3nt: TGTGCCAGCAGCCAAGACCCTACAGGGAGTAGGGCTGAAGCTTTCTTT

len: 13
j_gene: TRBJ2-7
d_gene: NA
abundance: many
v_gene: TRBV4-3
CDR3aa: CASSQDEYGEQYF
CDR3nt: TGCGCCAGCAGCCAAGACGAATATGGGGAGCAGTACTTC

len: 15
j_gene: TRBJ1-5
d_gene: NA
abundance: few
v_gene: TRBV7-9
CDR3aa: CASSLARDSNQPQHF
CDR3nt: TGTGCCAGCAGCTTAGCCAGGGACAGCAATCAGCCCCAGCATTTT

len: 12
j_gene: TRBJ1-1
d_gene: NA
abundance: many
v_gene: TRBV4-2
CDR3aa: CASSRQNTEAFF
CDR3nt: TGTGCCAGCAGTCGGCAGAACACTGAAGCTTTCTTT

len: 15
j_gene: TRBJ2-7
d_gene: TRBD2
abundance: NA
v_gene: TRBV7-3
CDR3aa: CASSELAGVRYEQYF
CDR3nt: TGTGCCAGCAGCGAACTAGCGGGAGTTCGGTACGAGCAGTACTTC

len: 13
j_gene: TRBJ2-2
d_gene: NA
abundance: NA
v_gene: TRBV24-1
CDR3aa: CATAGANTGELFF
CDR3nt: TGTGCCACAGCAGGGGCGAACACCGGGGAGCTGTTTTTT

len: 13
j_gene: TRBJ1-1
d_gene: NA
abundance: few
v_gene: TRBV6-6
CDR3aa: CASNTDIRDEAFF
CDR3nt: TGTGCCAGCAACACTGACATTAGAGATGAAGCTTTCTTT

len: 13
j_gene: TRBJ1-2
d_gene: NA
abundance: NA
v_gene: TRBV10-3
CDR3aa: CAISEDNIYGYTF
CDR3nt: TGTGCCATCAGTGAGGATAACATCTATGGCTACACCTTC